A selection of T cell receptor beta chains follows, all from one sample in a study of Ad26.COV2.S vaccination and SARS-CoV-2 variants. Repertoires were generated with immunoSEQ multiplex PCR, while TCRdb's copy carries only in-frame clones and drops some. The sample consists of over 400,000 clones, 92% of them appearing once. The sample was peripheral blood, taken in a trial of Ad26.COV2.S vaccine versus placebo. These receptors were obtained from a person aged 18-60 years who received the Ad26.COV2.S COVID-19 vaccine or a placebo. CDR3s include the opening cysteine and the closing phenylalanine or tryptophan. D genes are given only for firm matches. Clone size is shown for a subset of rows, as once, few, many or a class of expanded clone.

D	V	J	size	DNA	CDR3
.	TRBV10-1	TRBJ2-7	.	TGCGCCAGCAGTGAGTCGTGGACCCAAGGCCAACCTGGGGAGCAGTACTTC	CASSESWTQGQPGEQYF
TRBD2	TRBV7-2	TRBJ2-1	.	TGTGCCAGCAACCCAACGGGGGGAAACAATGAGCAGTTCTTC	CASNPTGGNNEQFF
.	TRBV7-2	TRBJ1-6	.	TGTGCCAGCAGCTTAAAGGGGAGCTCCTATAATTCACCCCTCCACTTT	CASSLKGSSYNSPLHF
.	TRBV3-1/TRBV3-2	TRBJ1-1	.	TGTGCCAGCAGCCGGTGGACGGCGAACACTGAAGCTTTCTTT	CASSRWTANTEAFF
TRBD2	TRBV9	TRBJ2-1	.	TGTGCCAGCAGCGCCATAGCGGGGGGGCCTTTTTTTGGCAATGAGCAGTTCTTC	CASSAIAGGPFFGNEQFF
TRBD1	TRBV19	TRBJ1-6	.	TGTGCCAGTAAACGACAGGGTTTGGGGTATTCACCCCTCCACTTT	CASKRQGLGYSPLHF
.	TRBV6-5	TRBJ1-1	.	TGTGCCAGCTTAGGAGGCATGAACACTGAAGCTTTCTTT	CASLGGMNTEAFF
.	TRBV18	TRBJ1-4	.	TGTGCCAGCTCACCGGTCGGGGATCGGGAAAAACTGTTTTTT	CASSPVGDREKLFF
TRBD1	TRBV4-3	TRBJ2-1	.	TGCGCCAGCAGCCAAGATGGGGGGACAGGGGGCAATGAGCAGTTCTTC	CASSQDGGTGGNEQFF
.	TRBV6-5	TRBJ1-6	.	TGTGCCAGCAGTTACAGGACCGAAAATTCACCCCTCCACTTT	CASSYRTENSPLHF
TRBD2	TRBV4-3	TRBJ2-2	.	TGCGCCAGCAGCCAAGACGAGCGGGGGGTGACCGGGGAGCTGTTTTTT	CASSQDERGVTGELFF
TRBD2	TRBV28	TRBJ2-3	.	TGTGCCAGCAGTTTACCTAGCGGGGGGAGCACAGATACGCAGTATTTT	CASSLPSGGSTDTQYF
.	TRBV5-4	TRBJ2-5	.	TGTGCCAGCAGCTTGGGTGGCACCCAACAAGAGACCCAGTACTTC	CASSLGGTQQETQYF
.	TRBV23-1	TRBJ2-7	.	TGCGCCAGTCAAAATTTAAAGACCTACGAGCAGTACTTC	CASQNLKTYEQYF
.	TRBV30	TRBJ1-1	.	TGTGCCTGGGGGGGCAACTTGAACACTGAAGCTTTCTTT	CAWGGNLNTEAFF
.	TRBV27	TRBJ1-1	once	TGTGCCAGCAGTTGGGCAGGCCGAGGGACTGAAGCTTTTTTT	CASSWAGRGTEAFF
TRBD2	TRBV28	TRBJ2-1	.	TGTGCCAGCATAAGGGGTAGCGGGGGGGCAAGTGAGCAGTTCTTC	CASIRGSGGASEQFF
TRBD1	TRBV4-3	TRBJ1-2	.	TGCGCCAGCAGTGAAGACAGGGTCGGGTATGGCTACACCTTC	CASSEDRVGYGYTF
.	TRBV21-1	TRBJ2-5	.	TGTGCCAGCAGCAGCCCCGCCCGGGGAGGCGAGACCCAGTACTTC	CASSSPARGGETQYF
.	TRBV28	TRBJ1-5	.	TGTGCCAGCTACCCCTCTGGAGGCAATCAGCCCCAGCATTTT	CASYPSGGNQPQHF
.	TRBV10-2	TRBJ2-1	.	TGCGCCAGCAGCCTTCAGACCTACAATGAGCAGTTCTTC	CASSLQTYNEQFF
TRBD2	TRBV5-4	TRBJ2-3	.	TGTGCCAGCAGACAGCGGGGTGGGAGAACAGATACGCAGTATTTT	CASRQRGGRTDTQYF
TRBD2	TRBV3-1/TRBV3-2	TRBJ2-5	.	TGTGCCAGCAGCCACCGGGGGGGCCGGGAGACCCAGTACTTC	CASSHRGGRETQYF
.	TRBV11-2	TRBJ1-6	.	TGTGCCAGCAGCTTAGATCAGATACAGTCACCCCTCCACTTT	CASSLDQIQSPLHF
.	TRBV7-9	TRBJ2-3	.	TGTGCCAGCAGCTTGGGGGGGGCCACAGATACGCAGTATTTT	CASSLGGATDTQYF
.	TRBV5-1	TRBJ2-3	.	TGCGCCAGCAGCCCCCTGTCCGCTAGCACAGATACGCAGTATTTT	CASSPLSASTDTQYF
TRBD2	TRBV15	TRBJ2-5	.	TGTGCCACCATCGTAAGGCTAGCGGGGGAAGAGACCCAGTACTTC	CATIVRLAGEETQYF
.	TRBV6-1	TRBJ2-3	.	TGTGCCAGCAGTGAAGGGGTCGTAAGAGATACGCAGTATTTT	CASSEGVVRDTQYF
.	TRBV4-3	TRBJ2-1	.	TGCGCCAGCAGCAGGGTTTTGGGCAACTACAATGAGCAGTTCTTC	CASSRVLGNYNEQFF
TRBD1	TRBV19	TRBJ2-3	.	TGTGCCAGTAGTACCTGGGGGACAGGGGCCCGGGCGGGTTTGGATACGCAGTATTTT	CASSTWGTGARAGLDTQYF
TRBD1	TRBV5-1	TRBJ2-1	.	TGCGCCAGCAGCCTAAACCTAGGGACAGGGGGTAACAATGAGCAGTTCTTC	CASSLNLGTGGNNEQFF
TRBD2	TRBV19	TRBJ2-2	.	TGTGCCAGTAGAGCGATCAGGGGCGCGGGACTAGCGGGGGTGTCCGGGGAGCTGTTTTTT	CASRAIRGAGLAGVSGELFF
.	TRBV6-1	TRBJ2-1	.	TGTGCCAGCAGTGTAGCGGAGGTCTCCTACAATGAGCAGTTCTTC	CASSVAEVSYNEQFF
.	TRBV27	TRBJ2-2	.	TGTGCCAGCAGTTTACCTTTGCCAGGTCGGGGCGGGGAGCTGTTTTTT	CASSLPLPGRGGELFF
.	TRBV11-2	TRBJ2-2	.	TGTGCCAGCAGCCCCGTTCGGCCCGGGGAGCTGTTTTTT	CASSPVRPGELFF
TRBD1	TRBV4-1	TRBJ1-5	.	TGCGCCAGCAGCCCGGACAGGACGAATCAGCCCCAGCATTTT	CASSPDRTNQPQHF
.	TRBV6-5	TRBJ1-5	once	TGTGCCAGCAGTAAGACAGTTAGCAATCAGCCCCAGCATTTT	CASSKTVSNQPQHF
.	TRBV6-5	TRBJ1-2	.	TGTGCCAGCACCATACCACCAGAGGCCTTCTATGGCTACACCTTC	CASTIPPEAFYGYTF
.	TRBV18	TRBJ1-6	.	TGTGCCAGCTCACCACCGACGGAGGGCTCCTATAATTCACCCCTCCACTTT	CASSPPTEGSYNSPLHF
.	TRBV2	TRBJ1-4	.	TGTGCCAGCAGACGGGGACTGCTGGCAACTAATGAAAAACTGTTTTTT	CASRRGLLATNEKLFF